This TCR beta chain was recorded in a study of human T cells and chemical hapten exposure. Study-wide points: It should be noted that donors had alopecia, so their immune response may differ from healthy people's.

Indicated time point: patch test 2, 6 weeks after DPC sensitization. Treatment meaning: therapeutic diphenylcyclopropenone sensitization with weekly scalp DPC. Unfractionated whole blood yielded total RNA. This CDR3 is built from 16 residues. CDR1 is DFQATT, CDR2 SNEGSKA, per germline (reference sequence). V was pared by 0 bases and J by 0 bases, with 13 bases between. Within the library, unique molecular identifiers were attached to each individual cDNA molecule. TCRdb fed the RACE reads into MiXCR, producing one record per CDR3 protein. The data hold 73,000 or so distinct CDR3 sequences, with approximately 9% observed a single time. This clonotype has a handful of counts. Its specificity is unknown.

The source of this sequence is a woman aged 50 to 65 with alopecia areata. Some clones in this sample may be carry-over from other donors' samples. The rearrangement uses TRBV20-1 and TRBJ2-3, with TRBD2 as a possible D gene (6 bases). Material: whole blood, obtained in connection with sensitization to the hapten diphenylcyclopropenone (DPC). The CDR3 region is CSARDQRRDSTDTQYF. Written as DNA, the CDR3 is TGCAGTGCTAGAGATCAGCGGAGGGATAGCACAGATACGCAGTATTTT.